This record looks at one TCR beta chain sequence and its context. Profiled with immunoSEQ multiplex PCR; TCRdb holds only in-frame clones, not every one. The repertoire consists of roughly 1,500 clones, with 26% occurring once and the leading ten covering roughly 8.1%. This entry is derived from a study of T cells in localized non-small cell lung cancer. In germline, CDR1 is SGHRS, CDR2 YFSETQ. The length of the CDR3 is 15 residues. V dropped 1 base and J dropped 4 bases, with 12 bases sitting between them. The receptor was derived from a man between 40 and 75 years old with stage II lung adenocarcinoma. The chain joins TRBV5-1 to TRBJ1-5; D might be TRBD1 (6 bases). The input for sequencing was lung tumor tissue, taken before any cancer treatment. The CDR3 reads CASSLRGTANQPQHF. The CDR3 nucleotides read TGCGCCAGCAGCTTGAGGGGGACCGCTAATCAGCCCCAGCATTTT.